This TCR beta chain was recorded in a study of T cell changes during pregnancy in multiple sclerosis. Clones were read by immunoSEQ multiplex PCR, and TCRdb kept only the in-frame ones, dropping some. The sample yields tens of thousands of clones, about nine tenths seen once. From germline, CDR1 is MNHEY and CDR2 SMNVEV (reference sequence). V lost 1 base, J lost 8 bases, and 20 bases lay in between. CDR3 length: 16 residues. The starting material was peripheral blood, obtained in the second trimester of pregnancy. The TCR sequence derives from a female donor in good health, enrolled as a control in a pregnancy study. The V gene is TRBV27, the J gene TRBJ1-2; D ambiguous. The CDR3 sequence: CASSLFGSPPIAGYTF. For the CDR3, the DNA is TGTGCCAGCAGTTTATTCGGCTCCCCCCCAATAGCGGGCTACACCTTC.